The entry that follows covers one TCR beta chain sequence. A single count supports this clone. Its antigen is unknown. Base qualities are not at hand, and no much larger clone is one base apart. These data are taken from a study of blood T cell repertoires in COVID-19 (TCRdb year 2020). Some background on the complete study: Samples from collaborators originated in the United States, Italy and Spain and spanned both the acute and convalescent phases of COVID-19. Where available, HLA class I and class II types were obtained from metadata supplied by the sample provider rather than from assay-based typing. A freely available public database, intended as a resource for researchers studying the immune response to SARS-CoV-2, is where the repertoires were released. Subjects who had been exposed to COVID-19, were actively infected with it, or had recovered from it provided the deeply sampled blood TCRbeta repertoires that made up the dataset. The material from the prospective study consisted of cDNA or gDNA derived from T cells, B-cell-depleted T cells, or PBMCs. Samples were obtained from the ongoing ImmuneRACE study (first 160 participants) and from over 1,000 subjects provided by 6 global collaborators. Sample metadata almost always included a de-identified subject ID, COVID-19 status, age in years and sex. What the authors observed across the whole study: Clinical and demographic metadata were provided uncurated, with the amount varying by source and participant.

In Seattle, one collaborating source enrolled patients while the infection was active and tracked those patients longitudinally over the course of disease. Collaborating institutions collected whole blood in K2EDTA tubes following their own protocols. Collaborator samples were shipped for TCRbeta analysis as frozen whole blood, isolated PBMCs, or DNA extracted from either sample type. The immunoSEQ Assay, a bias-controlled multiplex PCR, was used to amplify TCRbeta CDR3 regions from genomic DNA. In the source study's methods: The number of nucleated cells in each sample was estimated from the amplification of reference gene primers within the assay. To quantify the absolute abundance of each unique TCRbeta CDR3 rearrangement, sequence reads were collapsed and filtered. Productive Simpson clonality was computed per sample as the square root of Simpson's diversity index over productive rearrangements. Entries here come from immuneACCESS through TCRdb and include only in-frame sequences with V and J called. Some clones fail to appear in such tables; in the studies checked, an unresolved V gene covers under half of the shortfall, and the cause of the remainder is unknown. For V, J and clone size, that table is used; D and trimming come from the DNA. The sample table records some 90,000 clones; 87% of these occur just once. The ten largest clonotypes hold approximately 20% of the sample.

V was cut back by 5 bases and J by 0 bases, leaving a gap of 11 bases between them. CDR1 WNHNN and CDR2 SYGVQD were looked up in the germline V gene (reference sequence). There are 15 amino acids in the CDR3, from cysteine to phenylalanine inclusive. Solely the CDR3 DNA is kept, with 45 bases framed from the first base. This sequence was found in a woman aged 60-75 years with COVID-19, enrolled during active disease. The sequencing input was peripheral blood. The rearranged chain carries TRBV10-1 and TRBJ2-1, with TRBD2 tentatively as D gene (5 bases match). Here the CDR3 is given as CASSKDLSSYNEQFF. The bases read TGCGCCAGCAGTAAGGACTTGAGCTCCTACAATGAGCAGTTCTTC.